The 8 T cell receptor beta chains below come from one sample, sequenced in a study of CD8 T cells in Susac syndrome. Reverse transcription used about 0.45 to 1 ug RNA and random hexamers. TCRdb reprocessed the immunoSEQ multiplex PCR reads with MiXCR, giving one entry per CDR3 protein. The table lists some 18,000 distinct CDR3 sequences, approximately 95% of them singletons. What was sequenced was CD8+ T cells from PBMCs. Source of these receptors: a human donor in good health.

V is TRBV4-1 and J is TRBJ2-7; D possibly uses TRBD1 or TRBD2 (6 bases each). CDR3 length: 15 residues. CDR1 is MGHRA and CDR2 is YSYEKL in the germline V gene. Trimming pared 1 base from V and 4 bases from J, leaving 14 bases between. The CDR3 sequence is CASSQGGADLYEQYF. Written as DNA, the CDR3 is TGCGCCAGCAGCCAAGGGGGGGCTGATTTGTACGAGCAGTACTTC.

The rearrangement uses TRBV9 and TRBJ2-5; TRBD2 matches at 13 bases. CDR3 length equals 16 residues. V was clipped by 3 bases and J by 5 bases; unmatched bases: 7. Per germline, CDR1 SGDLS and CDR2 YYNGEE. CDR3 loop: CASSAGLAGVGETQYF. The CDR3 nucleotides are TGTGCCAGCAGCGCAGGACTAGCGGGAGTTGGTGAGACCCAGTACTTC.

The genes are TRBV7-2 and TRBJ2-7, with D tentatively TRBD1 (5 bases). Trimming cost V 4 bases and J 0 bases, with 13 bases left between them. The germline V gene has CDR1 SGHTA and CDR2 FQGNSA. CDR3 size: 15 residues. The CDR3: CASSYRQTSSYEQYV. CDR3 bases: TGTGCCAGCAGCTACCGACAGACGAGCTCCTACGAGCAGTACGTC.

The chain joins TRBV7-8 to TRBJ2-7; D gene uncertain. V lost 2 bases to trimming and J lost 5 bases, with 19 bases between them. The CDR3 consists of 16 residues. Germline V CDR1 and CDR2: SGHVS, FQNEAQ. The CDR3 coding sequence is TGTGCCAGCAGCTTATCCCGGCAGACCCTCATCAACGAGCAGTACTTC. Its protein product is CASSLSRQTLINEQYF.

This clonotype was counted between two and nine times. The CDR3 loop is CASSLSGDYEQYF. The CDR3 DNA reads as TGCGCCAGCAGCTTATCAGGGGACTACGAGCAGTACTTC. V usage is TRBV5-1 and J usage is TRBJ2-7; a possible D gene is TRBD1 (6 bases). With 2 bases removed from V and 3 bases from J, the gap between germline ends came to 9 bases. The germline CDR1 and CDR2 sequences are SGHRS and YFSETQ. The CDR3 length is 13 residues.

The V call is TRBV11-2, the J call TRBJ2-6; 7 positions match TRBD1. CDR3 length: 20 residues. Germline V gene lookup returns CDR1 SGHAT and CDR2 FQNNGV. J was trimmed by 0 bases and V by 4 bases; bases with no gene match: 15. CDR3 region: CASSYRRQGEILSGANVLTF. The CDR3 region has the DNA TGTGCCAGCAGCTATAGACGGCAGGGGGAAATCCTCTCTGGGGCCAACGTCCTGACTTTC.

This chain connects TRBV5-4 to TRBJ2-1; the match to TRBD2 covers 7 bases. The V segment lost 4 bases and the J segment 4 bases; nucleotides outside the gene matches: 11. This CDR3 contains 16 residues. Germline CDR1 reads SGHNT; CDR2 reads YYREEE (reference sequence). CDR3 in amino acids: CASSVGGRGDYNEQFF. Written as DNA, the CDR3 is TGTGCCAGCAGCGTCGGAGGGAGGGGAGATTACAATGAGCAGTTCTTC.

This clonotype was observed once. This chain connects TRBV7-8 to TRBJ2-7, with D possibly matching TRBD2 (9 bases). Trimming stripped 5 bases from V and 2 bases from J, with 19 bases between. Germline V gene sequence: CDR1 SGHVS, CDR2 FQNEAQ. The CDR3 spans 16 residues. The CDR3 sequence: CASSQGASGAPYEQYV. In nucleotides, the CDR3 is TGTGCCAGCAGCCAGGGGGCTAGCGGGGCCCCCTACGAGCAGTACGTC.